A single sample is the source of the 21 T cell receptor beta chains below, sequenced in a study of T cell responses to AZD1222 COVID-19 vaccine. The protocol was immunoSEQ multiplex PCR, while the TCRdb copy is restricted to in-frame clones and leaves out a portion. The sample gives about 97,000 clones, roughly 80% of which show up once; about a sixth is in the top ten. The material sequenced was peripheral blood, taken on day 0 of AZD1222 vaccination. These receptors were obtained from an adult in good health.

The V call is TRBV5-6, the J call TRBJ1-3; TRBD1 matches at 11 bases. Germline loops: CDR1 SGHDT, CDR2 YYEEEE. The CDR3 consists of 17 residues. After removal of 4 bases from V and 3 bases from J, the junction contained 9 bases not matched to a gene. Here the CDR3 reads CASSHFGQGADGNTIYF. CDR3 in DNA: TGTGCCAGCAGCCACTTCGGACAGGGGGCTGATGGAAACACCATATATTTT.

The rearrangement joins TRBV5-1 to TRBJ1-2; D uncertain. Germline values: CDR1 SGHRS, CDR2 YFSETQ. The V and J ends lost 4 bases and 2 bases respectively, with 12 bases between them. CDR3 length equals 14 residues. CDR3 bases: TGCGCCAGCAGCCCCTTACCTGGGAACTATGGCTACACCTTC. Residues: CASSPLPGNYGYTF.

The chain recombines TRBV28 with TRBJ1-5; D unclear. Trimming took 5 bases from V and 0 from J, leaving 2 bases between them. CDR1 is MDHEN, CDR2 SYDVKM, per germline. The CDR3 is 12 residues long. CDR3 nucleotides: TGTGCCAGCAGTGATAGCAATCAGCCCCAGCATTTT. This encodes CASSDSNQPQHF.

The V gene is TRBV5-5, the J gene TRBJ2-7; the match to TRBD2 covers 7 bases. Losses at the gene ends were 0 bases for V and 2 bases for J; bases not matched to a gene: 5. Per the germline V gene, CDR1 is SGHKS and CDR2 is YYEKEE (reference sequence). The CDR3 has 15 residues. CDR3: CASSLVPSGTYEQYV. The DNA for the CDR3 is TGTGCCAGCAGCTTGGTTCCCAGCGGGACCTACGAGCAGTACGTC.

For the CDR3, the DNA is TGCGCCAGCAGTACCGGGACGATCACAGATACGCAGTATTTT. Its translation is CASSTGTITDTQYF. V is TRBV5-1 and J is TRBJ2-3; either TRBD1 or TRBD2 may fit D (5 bases each). Trimming took off 5 bases at V and 2 bases at J, with 12 bases between the two ends. This CDR3 has 14 amino acids. The germline V gene has CDR1 SGHRS and CDR2 YFSETQ.

CDR3 amino acids: CASSITSDNPRAFF. The CDR3 DNA is TGTGCCAGTAGTATCACCTCGGACAACCCAAGAGCTTTCTTT. The rearrangement joins TRBV19 to TRBJ1-1; weak D call: TRBD1 (5 bases). Trimming took 3 bases from V and 10 from J, leaving 18 bases between them. Germline values: CDR1 LNHDA, CDR2 SQIVND (reference sequence). The CDR3 loop spans 14 amino acids.

CDR3 nucleotide sequence: TGCAGCGTTGAAGGGACCGCCGGCTCGCCCCAGCATTTT. Amino acids: CSVEGTAGSPQHF. The chain employs TRBV29-1 and TRBJ1-5; D is ambiguous. Germline loops: CDR1 SQVTM, CDR2 ANQGSEA. V was shortened by 1 base and J by 9 bases, with 13 bases between the two germline ends. The length of the CDR3 is 13 residues.

The chain joins TRBV28 to TRBJ2-1; 7 nucleotides align to TRBD1. CDR3 length equals 10 residues. Germline CDR1 reads MDHEN; CDR2 reads SYDVKM. V shed 11 bases, J shed 9 bases, and the junction held 4 bases outside the gene matches. CDR3 in amino acids: CAAQGREQFF. CDR3 nucleotide sequence: TGTGCCGCACAGGGGCGTGAGCAGTTCTTC. The full variable domain, in which reference TRBV28 and TRBJ2-1 provide the parts outside the CDR3, is DVKVTQSSRYLVKRTGEKVFLECVQDMDHENMFWYRQDPGLGLRLIYFSYDVKMKEKGDIPEGYSVSREKKERFSLILESASTNQTSMYLCAAQGREQFFGPGTRLTVL.

A few counts support this clone. The chain is built from TRBV10-2 and TRBJ2-5; D call uncertain. V lost 5 bases, J lost 4 bases, and 14 bases lay in between. The length of the CDR3 is 14 residues. Germline V gene data show CDR1 as WSHSY and CDR2 as SAAADI. This CDR3 reads CASSPSYLGETQYF. The CDR3, as DNA: TGCGCCAGCAGTCCCTCCTATTTGGGAGAGACCCAGTACTTC.

The V call is TRBV10-1, the J call TRBJ1-4; maybe TRBD1 (6 bases). This CDR3 contains 15 residues. Germline CDR1 reads WNHNN; CDR2 reads SYGVQD (reference sequence). V lost 4 bases to trimming and J lost 3 bases, with 12 bases between them. The CDR3: CASSGGQSANEKLFF. For the CDR3, the DNA is TGCGCCAGCAGTGGTGGACAGTCGGCTAATGAAAAACTGTTTTTT.

The CDR3 spells CASTTGLSADTQYF. The CDR3 coding sequence is TGTGCCAGCACGACAGGGCTTTCCGCAGATACGCAGTATTTT. The chain uses TRBV9 and TRBJ2-3; 7 bases fit TRBD1. The CDR3 runs to 14 residues. Germline CDR1 and CDR2: SGDLS and YYNGEE. The V gene end was trimmed by 6 bases and the J gene end by 4 bases; junction bases not matched to a gene: 8.

The genes are TRBV19 and TRBJ2-3; D unclear. Trimming left V 8 bases short and J 6 bases short, with 9 bases between. The CDR3 contains 11 residues. Germline CDR1 LNHDA, CDR2 SQIVND (reference sequence). The CDR3 spells CASSFWDTQYF. The CDR3 DNA is TGTGCCAGTTCCTTTTGGGATACGCAGTATTTT.

The chain links TRBV2 to TRBJ1-1; 7 bases match TRBD1. The CDR3 runs to 15 residues. Germline CDR1 SNHLY, CDR2 FYNNEI. The V segment lost 5 bases and the J segment 1 base; nucleotides outside the gene matches: 7. CDR3 DNA sequence: TGTGCCAGCAGTCGGACAGGTCCTTCGAACACTGAAGCTTTCTTT. Translation gives CASSRTGPSNTEAFF.

This chain connects TRBV5-6 to TRBJ1-2; 9 bases fit TRBD1. The CDR3 runs to 14 residues. The V and J ends lost 4 bases and 8 bases, in that order; junction bases with no gene match: 9. Germline CDR1 reads SGHDT; CDR2 reads YYEEEE. CDR3 residues: CASSLLSTGGGYTF. The CDR3 bases are TGTGCCAGCAGCCTATTATCAACAGGGGGCGGCTACACCTTC.

The chain combines TRBV2 with TRBJ2-1; D not certain. CDR3 size: 15 residues. Trimming pared 5 bases from V and 0 bases from J, leaving 11 bases between. Per the germline V gene, CDR1 is SNHLY and CDR2 is FYNNEI. The CDR3 here is CASSPQLSSYNEQFF. The CDR3 bases are TGTGCCAGCAGTCCACAGCTTAGCTCCTACAATGAGCAGTTCTTC.

The chain joins TRBV19 to TRBJ2-2; D is unclear. In germline, CDR1 is LNHDA, CDR2 SQIVND (reference sequence). This CDR3 region has 14 residues. Trimming stripped 6 bases from V and 1 base from J, with 9 bases between. The CDR3 nucleotides read TGTGCCAGTAGAAGGGAATTGAACACCGGGGAGCTGTTTTTT. Amino acid sequence: CASRRELNTGELFF.

The J gene is TRBJ1-4, the V gene TRBV6-5; D may be TRBD1 (5 bases). The CDR3 spans 14 residues. The germline V and J ends were trimmed by 6 bases and 5 bases, with 13 bases remaining between them. The germline V gene has CDR1 MNHEY and CDR2 SVGAGI. The DNA of the CDR3 is TGTGCCAGCAGGGCGAGGAGGGGAAATGAAAAACTGTTTTTT. This gives the protein CASRARRGNEKLFF.

The chain couples TRBV28 to TRBJ1-1; 7 nucleotides align to TRBD1. Per the germline V gene, CDR1 is MDHEN and CDR2 is SYDVKM. The CDR3 length is 14 residues. With V trimmed by 6 bases and J by 1 base, 5 bases remained unmatched. The CDR3 DNA reads as TGTGCCAGCAGGATACAGGGGTGGAACACTGAAGCTTTCTTT. This encodes CASRIQGWNTEAFF.

The V and J genes are TRBV28 and TRBJ1-2; 8 positions agree with TRBD1. The CDR3 is 13 residues long. V shed 5 bases, J shed 3 bases, and the junction held 2 bases outside the gene matches. The germline V gene encodes CDR1 MDHEN and CDR2 SYDVKM. The DNA for the CDR3 is TGTGCCAGCAGTCGGACAGGGCACTATGGCTACACCTTC. It codes for CASSRTGHYGYTF.

The chain recombines TRBV11-1 with TRBJ1-1; D is perhaps TRBD1 (5 bases). The V end lost 2 bases, the J end lost 6 bases, and 16 bases lay between the germline ends. The CDR3 spans 15 residues. Germline values: CDR1 SGHAT, CDR2 FQDESV (reference sequence). The CDR3 loop reads CASSLRTGWGAEAFF. The CDR3 nucleotides read TGTGCCAGCAGCTTACGTACCGGGTGGGGCGCTGAAGCTTTCTTT.

The CDR3 coding sequence is TGTGCCAGCAGTCCGATCGGCTCACCCCTCCACTTT. Its translation: CASSPIGSPLHF. This rearrangement joins TRBV6-5 to TRBJ1-6; no clear D gene. This CDR3 is 12 amino acids long. Trimming stripped 5 bases from V and 10 bases from J, with 9 bases between. Germline values: CDR1 MNHEY, CDR2 SVGAGI.